The clone carrying this T cell receptor (beta chain) turned up a few times. What it binds is unknown. The source of the sample is a study of T-cell memory formation after mild COVID-19. Study-wide context: TCR clusters were largely donor specific. Overall study results and limits: Balance between CD4 and CD8 was seen in clones contracting day 15 to 85, and a CD4+ lean was seen in later expanders.

CDR3 length: 14 amino acids. Per the germline V gene, CDR1 is MGHRA and CDR2 is YSYEKL. V was pared by 4 bases and J by 3 bases, with 12 bases between. 5'RACE with constant-segment primers built TCRalpha and TCRbeta cDNA libraries with UMIs. TCRdb independently ran MiXCR on the 5' RACE reads; one entry per CDR3 protein. The data show approximately 180,000 distinct CDR3 sequences, 16% seen once. The rearrangement joins TRBV4-1 to TRBJ1-2; D is undetermined. Material for sequencing was PBMCs or a T cell subset sorted from them (not recorded which). The receptor was isolated from an adult woman who had mild COVID-19 (a few samples of this study predate the infection). Cell type and time point are not known. DNA of the CDR3: TGCGCCAGCAGCCTTATACGGGGTGACTATGGCTACACCTTC. This gives the protein CASSLIRGDYGYTF.